This entry lists 14 T cell receptor beta chains sequenced from one sample in a study of cytomegalovirus exposure and HLA in healthy donors. Both 60 Vbeta primers and 13 Jbeta primers went into the PCR. Profiling relied on immunoSEQ multiplex PCR, and the TCRdb table lists in-frame clones only, not all of them. This sample's clone table lists 100,000 to 150,000 clones. Material for sequencing was PBMCs. These TCRs come from a man younger than 30 in good health and CMV-seronegative.

The V and J genes are TRBV9 and TRBJ1-5; possible D gene TRBD1, 6 bases. The germline V gene encodes CDR1 SGDLS and CDR2 YYNGEE. This CDR3 contains 15 residues. Trimming pared 5 bases from V and 3 bases from J, leaving 15 bases between. The CDR3 spells CASSTTGRDNQPQHF. CDR3 bases: TGTGCCAGCAGTACTACAGGGAGGGACAATCAGCCCCAGCATTTT. The full variable domain, rest sourced from reference TRBV9 and TRBJ1-5, is DSGVTQTPKHLITATGQRVTLRCSPRSGDLSVYWYQQSLDQGLQFLIQYYNGEERAKGNILERFSAQQFPDLHSELNLSSLELGDSALYFCASSTTGRDNQPQHFGDGTRLSIL.

The V gene is TRBV7-8, the J gene TRBJ2-4; D possibly corresponds to TRBD1 (5 bases). The V and J ends lost 2 bases and 2 bases respectively, with 28 bases between them. CDR3 size: 21 residues. Germline V gives CDR1 SGHVS, CDR2 FQNEAQ. CDR3 in DNA: TGTGCCAGCAGCTTATATTATGTGGGGTCGGGCTCCCAGGGATCCAAAAACATTCAGTACTTC. Protein sequence: CASSLYYVGSGSQGSKNIQYF.

In nucleotides, the CDR3 is TGTGCCAGCAGCTTAGGACCGGGGGACGGAAACACCATATATTTT. This sequence encodes CASSLGPGDGNTIYF. The genes are TRBV11-3 and TRBJ1-3; perhaps TRBD1 as D (5 bases). The ends were cut back, 1 base at V and 4 bases at J, with 11 bases in the middle. The germline gives CDR1 SGHNT, CDR2 YENEEA. There are 15 residues in the CDR3.

CDR3 residues: CASSQGSYEQYF. In DNA, the CDR3 is TGTGCCAGCAGCCAGGGCTCTTACGAGCAGTACTTC. The J gene is TRBJ2-7, the V gene TRBV6-5; perhaps TRBD1 as D (5 bases). Germline V gene sequence: CDR1 MNHEY, CDR2 SVGAGI. V was trimmed by 6 bases and J by 4 bases, leaving 10 bases between them. The CDR3 is 12 residues long.

The chain carries TRBV5-6 and TRBJ2-2; 7 nucleotides match TRBD2. This CDR3 spans 16 amino acids. CDR1 SGHDT and CDR2 YYEEEE come from the germline V gene. The junction had 8 bases not matched to a gene; V was cut back by 0 bases and J by 6 bases. The DNA for the CDR3 is TGTGCCAGCAGCTTGGAATTCGGACTAGGTGCCGGGGAGCTGTTTTTT. Translating it yields CASSLEFGLGAGELFF. The full variable domain, rest sourced from reference TRBV5-6 and TRBJ2-2, is DAGVTQSPTHLIKTRGQQVTLRCSPKSGHDTVSWYQQALGQGPQFIFQYYEEEERQRGNFPDRFSGHQFPNYSSELNVNALLLGDSALYLCASSLEFGLGAGELFFGEGSRLTVL.

The chain carries TRBV5-8 and TRBJ2-3; D not resolved. Trimming stripped 1 base from V and 0 bases from J, with 6 bases between. Per the germline V gene, CDR1 is SGHTS and CDR2 is YDEGEE. The CDR3 spans 14 residues. The CDR3 sequence is CASSLSVSTDTQYF. CDR3 DNA sequence: TGTGCCAGCAGCTTGTCCGTAAGCACAGATACGCAGTATTTT.

CDR3 residues: CASRVTKNTEAFF. DNA for the CDR3: TGTGCCAGCAGAGTTACAAAGAACACTGAAGCTTTCTTT. The V gene is TRBV6-1, the J gene TRBJ1-1; D gene ambiguous. The germline V gene encodes CDR1 MNHNS and CDR2 SASEGT. Trimming removed 6 bases from V and 1 base from J, with 9 bases in between. This CDR3 is built from 13 residues.

The chain employs TRBV5-4 and TRBJ2-7; 8 bases fit TRBD1. Trimming cost V 4 bases and J 5 bases; bases outside gene matches: 2. Germline V gives CDR1 SGHNT, CDR2 YYREEE (reference sequence). The CDR3 consists of 12 residues. The CDR3 region is CASSEDRDEQYF. CDR3 DNA sequence: TGTGCCAGCAGCGAGGACAGGGACGAGCAGTACTTC. Based on the CDR3 plus reference TRBV5-4 and TRBJ2-7, the full variable domain is ETGVTQSPTHLIKTRGQQVTLRCSSQSGHNTVSWYQQALGQGPQFIFQYYREEENGRGNFPPRFSGLQFPNYSSELNVNALELDDSALYLCASSEDRDEQYFGPGTRLTVT.

The chain recombines TRBV29-1 with TRBJ1-1; unclear D gene. The CDR3 spans 15 residues. The germline V gene has CDR1 SQVTM and CDR2 ANQGSEA. With 5 bases removed from V and 1 base from J, the gap between germline ends came to 17 bases. CDR3 protein: CSVLGRSRRNTEAFF. Written as DNA, the CDR3 is TGCAGCGTTTTGGGGAGGTCGAGACGGAACACTGAAGCTTTCTTT.

This chain connects TRBV7-2 to TRBJ2-7; D may be TRBD2 (5 bases). This CDR3 region has 14 residues. The ends were cut back, 5 bases at V and 4 bases at J, with 15 bases in the middle. Germline loops: CDR1 SGHTA, CDR2 FQGNSA. In DNA form, the CDR3 reads TGTGCCAGCAGCCAAGCGGCGGCCGGATACGAGCAGTACTTC. Amino acids: CASSQAAAGYEQYF.

The rearrangement links TRBV27 to TRBJ1-6, with 7 bases fitting TRBD1. The junction had 7 bases not matched to a gene; V was cut back by 5 bases and J by 12 bases. The CDR3 loop spans 13 amino acids. The germline CDR1 and CDR2 sequences are MNHEY and SMNVEV (reference sequence). CDR3: CASSRRDRGPLHF. CDR3 bases: TGTGCCAGCAGTAGGCGGGACAGAGGACCCCTCCACTTT.

The chain links TRBV27 to TRBJ2-7, with D perhaps matching TRBD2 (6 bases). V was shortened by 6 bases and J by 5 bases, with 14 bases between the two germline ends. The CDR3 extends over 13 amino acids. CDR1 MNHEY and CDR2 SMNVEV come from the germline V gene (reference sequence). DNA of the CDR3: TGTGCCAGCAGCCCCTTGGGACTGGACGAGCAGTACTTC. Encoded protein: CASSPLGLDEQYF.

V gene TRBV19 combines with J gene TRBJ2-3, with D unresolved. Germline CDR1 LNHDA, CDR2 SQIVND (reference sequence). CDR3 size: 14 residues. V lost 0 bases and J lost 4, with 8 bases in between. CDR3 sequence reads: CASSIDFPADTQYF. The DNA for the CDR3 is TGTGCCAGTAGTATAGATTTCCCCGCAGATACGCAGTATTTT.

This chain joins TRBV19 and TRBJ1-6; 7 bases fit TRBD1. V was clipped by 6 bases and J by 4 bases; unmatched bases: 3. The germline gives CDR1 LNHDA, CDR2 SQIVND (reference sequence). This CDR3 is built from 14 residues. As DNA, the CDR3 is TGTGCCAGTAGCCGACAGGGATATAATTCACCCCTCCACTTT. Its protein is CASSRQGYNSPLHF.